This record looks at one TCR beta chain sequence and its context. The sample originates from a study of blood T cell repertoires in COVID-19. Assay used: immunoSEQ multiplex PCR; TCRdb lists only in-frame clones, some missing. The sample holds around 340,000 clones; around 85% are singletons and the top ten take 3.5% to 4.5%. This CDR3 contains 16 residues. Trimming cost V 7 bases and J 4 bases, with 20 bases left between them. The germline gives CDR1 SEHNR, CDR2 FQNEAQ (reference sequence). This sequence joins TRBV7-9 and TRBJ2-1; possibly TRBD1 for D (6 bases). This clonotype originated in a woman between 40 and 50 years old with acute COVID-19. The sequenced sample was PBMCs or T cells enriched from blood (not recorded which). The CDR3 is CASNAPRDTGYNEQFF. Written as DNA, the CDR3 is TGTGCCAGCAACGCTCCCCGGGACACCGGTTACAATGAGCAGTTCTTC.